Listed below are T cell receptor beta chains from one sample, sequenced in a study of radiotherapy plus CTLA-4 blockade in lung cancer. Profiling relied on immunoSEQ multiplex PCR, and the TCRdb table lists in-frame clones only, not all of them. The sample records about 62,000 clones, around 76% being singletons. This specimen was peripheral blood, taken from a patient treated with radiotherapy plus ipilimumab. The receptors were gathered from a human donor with non-small cell lung cancer who had a complete response to radiotherapy plus ipilimumab. Both conserved end residues are part of each CDR3. D genes are given only for firm matches. Size tells how often a clone was seen (once, few, many) or the class of an expanded clone, and some rows leave it out.

V gene,J gene,clone size,D gene,CDR3 protein,CDR3 DNA
TRBV6-6,TRBJ2-7,-,TRBD2,CASSSGLAGGAYEQYF,TGTGCCAGCAGTTCCGGGTTGGCGGGAGGGGCCTACGAGCAGTACTTC
TRBV10-3,TRBJ1-3,few,-,CAISGREASRFSGNTIYF,TGTGCCATCAGTGGGCGTGAAGCGTCCCGTTTCTCTGGAAACACCATATATTTT
TRBV18,TRBJ1-2,-,TRBD1,CASSPQRQGPSYGYTF,TGTGCCAGCTCACCACAGCGACAGGGACCTTCCTATGGCTACACCTTC
TRBV7-9,TRBJ2-5,-,TRBD2,CASSPDGAGGVETQYF,TGTGCCAGCAGCCCAGACGGAGCGGGGGGTGTTGAGACCCAGTACTTC
TRBV4-1,TRBJ2-1,-,TRBD2,CASSQDVLAGGGNNEQFF,TGCGCCAGCAGCCAAGATGTCCTAGCGGGAGGGGGTAACAATGAGCAGTTCTTC
TRBV6-1,TRBJ2-5,-,TRBD2,CASSDPVTSDQWKETQYF,TGTGCCAGCAGTGATCCTGTCACTAGCGATCAGTGGAAAGAGACCCAGTACTTC
TRBV10-3,TRBJ2-7,-,-,CATLGTGRSYEQYF,TGTGCCACCCTCGGAACAGGGCGCTCCTACGAGCAGTACTTC
TRBV5-1,TRBJ2-5,-,TRBD1,CASSLGDREGVETQYF,TGCGCCAGCAGCTTGGGAGACAGGGAAGGTGTTGAGACCCAGTACTTC
TRBV19,TRBJ2-3,-,-,CASSTSVSDTQYF,TGTGCCAGTAGTACCTCCGTTTCAGATACGCAGTATTTT
TRBV7-6,TRBJ2-1,-,-,CASSLEVVVHGNNEQFF,TGTGCCAGCAGCTTAGAAGTGGTAGTCCACGGTAACAATGAGCAGTTCTTC
TRBV7-9,TRBJ2-1,-,-,CASSVVREGEQFF,TGTGCCAGCAGCGTGGTTCGGGAAGGTGAGCAGTTCTTC
TRBV28,TRBJ1-3,-,-,CASSRTPSADTIYF,TGTGCCAGCAGTCGGACACCCTCGGCGGACACCATATATTTT
TRBV9,TRBJ2-1,once,TRBD1,CASSAEQGAHRNEQFF,TGTGCCAGCAGCGCCGAACAGGGGGCGCACCGCAATGAGCAGTTCTTC
TRBV11-3,TRBJ2-7,-,-,CASSLDSGYEQYF,TGTGCCAGCAGCTTAGATTCGGGGTACGAGCAGTACTTC
TRBV5-4,TRBJ2-6,-,-,CASSPPLTGPGANVLTF,TGTGCCAGCAGCCCACCCCTAACAGGGCCTGGGGCCAACGTCCTGACTTTC
TRBV7-3,TRBJ1-2,many,-,CASSLSGQSYGYTF,TGTGCCAGCAGCTTATCCGGACAGAGCTATGGCTACACCTTC